This TCR beta chain was identified during a study of T cells in women clearing cervical HPV infection. Study summary: Case blood was drawn when the lesion was first found; control blood after infection became undetectable.

Sequencing used immunoSEQ multiplex PCR; TCRdb keeps in-frame clones, though not all of them. The listing records under 45,000 clones. Germline CDR1 LNHDA, CDR2 SQIVND (reference sequence). The CDR3 extends over 15 amino acids. J was trimmed by 2 bases and V by 5 bases; bases with no gene match: 6. About this clone itself: What it recognizes is unknown. The sequence runs out 3 residues before the end of the CDR3; the remainder is reconstructed from the germline J gene.

General study points: TRBV6-7 relative abundance averaged roughly 0.1% in cases and approximately 0.15% in controls. Effector/memory and HPV-specific T cells were not isolated, and association timing is unknown. Repertoire richness, not evenness, was significantly elevated in CIN3+ cases versus controls.

This receptor was obtained from a woman aged 18 to 75 with a cervical HPV16 infection that either progressed to CIN3+ or cleared (not recorded which). The material sequenced was blood buffy coat. The V and J genes are TRBV19 and TRBJ1-2; 9 bases line up with TRBD1. The CDR3 DNA, read in part, is TGTGCCAGTAGTCCTCGGACAGGGGTGAACTATGGC. It translates to CASSPRTGVNYG. Given in full, the CDR3 is CASSPRTGVNYGYTF.